This T cell receptor (beta chain) comes out of a study of cytomegalovirus exposure and HLA in healthy donors. Study-level background: Earlier, some 180 million T cells were analyzed, and 117 million unique TCR beta sequences were found among them.

Study-wide findings and caveats: Analyzed later, association rates of TCRs varied across HLA loci, with DRB1 most and HLA-C fewest.

With regard to this clone: Its matching antigen is unknown.

PCR amplification relied on 60 Vbeta primers (plus 13 Jbeta primers). Data came from immunoSEQ multiplex PCR; TCRdb stores just in-frame clones and leaves some out. The repertoire holds approximately 180,000 clones, under 85% seen once, with around 4.8% in the top ten. Healthy individuals who donated bone marrow served as the donors. V gave up 5 bases and J gave up 3 bases; unmatched junction bases: 6. The CDR3 runs 14 residues. Germline CDR1 is MNHNS and CDR2 is SASEGT. Sequenced material: PBMCs. V and J are TRBV6-1 and TRBJ1-2; 7 bases agree with TRBD1. The receptor was derived from a young man in good health and CMV-seronegative. The CDR3 coding sequence is TGTGCCAGCAGTTCCACAGGGGCCGACTATGGCTACACCTTC. It yields the protein CASSSTGADYGYTF.